The 27 T cell receptor beta chains listed next were all sequenced from one sample in a study of T cell repertoires in cytomegalovirus infection. MiXCR was run by TCRdb on the reads, yielding one entry per CDR3 protein. The sample has just under 500,000 distinct CDR3 sequences, around a third seen once; the top ten hold roughly 15%. Antigen specificity for these receptors is unknown. Sequencing used cultured PBMCs, obtained from culture after CMV antigen stimulation. These receptors were collected from a human donor in good health (CMV status not recorded). Some clones in this sample may be carry-over from other donors' samples.

This clonotype occurred a few times. This chain links TRBV19 with TRBJ1-5, with a tentative D call TRBD1 (6 bases). CDR1 LNHDA and CDR2 SQIVND come from the germline V gene (reference sequence). The CDR3 consists of 16 residues. V gave up 4 bases and J gave up 4 bases, with 17 bases separating them. The CDR3 DNA follows: TGTGCCAGTAGTACCCTTCGTGGGCAGGGGAATCAGCCCCAGCATTTT. Residues: CASSTLRGQGNQPQHF.

The V gene is TRBV7-9, the J gene TRBJ2-2; TRBD1 matches at 8 bases. The CDR3 extends over 12 amino acids. The ends lost 5 bases at V and 10 bases at J; junction bases unmatched: 3. Germline CDR1 reads SEHNR; CDR2 reads FQNEAQ (reference sequence). CDR3 amino acids: CASSPDREELFF. CDR3 nucleotide sequence: TGTGCCAGCAGCCCGGACAGGGAGGAGCTGTTTTTT.

The chain carries TRBV11-3 and TRBJ2-7, with a possible D match to TRBD1 (6 bases). The V and J ends lost 3 bases and 1 base respectively, with 7 bases between them. The CDR3 is 13 amino acids. CDR1 SGHNT and CDR2 YENEEA come from the germline V gene. The CDR3 loop reads CASSLGHSYEQYF. The CDR3 nucleotides are TGTGCCAGCAGCTTGGGACATTCCTACGAGCAGTACTTC.

This clonotype was counted between two and nine times. V is TRBV20-1 and J is TRBJ2-5; 7 bases align to TRBD1. Trimming cost V 4 bases and J 1 base; bases outside gene matches: 6. This CDR3 region has 14 residues. Germline-derived CDR1 and CDR2 are DFQATT and SNEGSKA (reference sequence). This chain's CDR3 is CSAILRTGQETQYF. CDR3 bases: TGCAGTGCTATTCTCAGGACAGGCCAAGAGACCCAGTACTTC.

The chain links TRBV20-1 to TRBJ2-5; TRBD2 agrees at 8 bases. Germline V gives CDR1 DFQATT, CDR2 SNEGSKA (reference sequence). Unmatched junction bases numbered 9, after V lost 4 bases and J lost 2 bases. CDR3 length equals 15 residues. CDR3 nucleotide sequence: TGCAGTGCTACAGCGGGAGAGGGCCCTCAAGAGACCCAGTACTTC. As protein: CSATAGEGPQETQYF.

V usage is TRBV20-1 and J usage is TRBJ2-5; D remains unclear. The CDR3 spans 14 residues. V shed 3 bases and J shed 1 base, with 12 bases lying between them. CDR1 and CDR2 from the germline V gene are DFQATT and SNEGSKA (reference sequence). The CDR3 DNA follows: TGCAGTGCTAGTTTCCCAGACCCCCAAGAGACCCAGTACTTC. Protein sequence: CSASFPDPQETQYF.

This clonotype has only a few counts. The chain combines TRBV5-4 with TRBJ1-6; D is ambiguous. The V end lost 4 bases, the J end lost 2 bases, and 19 bases lay between the germline ends. The CDR3 covers 18 residues. Germline V gene data show CDR1 as SGHNT and CDR2 as YYREEE (reference sequence). CDR3 nucleotides: TGTGCCAGCAGCAAAACCTCGGATCCCTTGGCCTATAATTCACCCCTCCACTTT. It codes for CASSKTSDPLAYNSPLHF.

The chain carries TRBV12-3 or TRBV12-4 and TRBJ2-3, with 7 bases lining up with TRBD2. After removal of 9 bases from V and 4 bases from J, the junction contained 10 bases not matched to a gene. The CDR3 totals 14 residues. The chain's CDR3 is CARTMAGVADTQYF. CDR3 DNA: TGTGCCAGGACCATGGCGGGAGTCGCAGATACGCAGTATTTT.

This clonotype was seen at least ten times. The V gene is TRBV7-2, the J gene TRBJ2-3; 8 nucleotides match TRBD2. The J segment lost 1 base and the V segment lost 2 bases, leaving 17 bases of the junction unmatched. The V gene's germline CDR1 is SGHTA and CDR2 FQGNSA. The CDR3 contains 20 residues. The CDR3 DNA follows: TGTGCCAGCAGCTTACTACCTTCGGGACTAGGTATTGGGCGCACAGATACGCAGTATTTT. It encodes CASSLLPSGLGIGRTDTQYF.

V and J are TRBV20-1 and TRBJ2-7; 12 bases map to TRBD2. CDR1 is DFQATT and CDR2 is SNEGSKA in the germline V gene (reference sequence). The CDR3 consists of 16 residues. Germline trimming cut 2 bases from V and 3 bases from J; bases unmatched to any gene: 8. In nucleotides, the CDR3 is TGCAGTGCTAGATCCTTGACTAGCGGGAGTATCTACGAGCAGTACTTC. Its protein is CSARSLTSGSIYEQYF.

This clonotype has just a few counts. The V call is TRBV10-2, the J call TRBJ2-1; 15 bases align to TRBD2. The V gene end was trimmed by 7 bases and the J gene end by 8 bases; junction bases not matched to a gene: 3. Germline CDR1 WSHSY, CDR2 SAAADI. This CDR3 spans 14 amino acids. This CDR3 reads CASIGTSGRYEQFF. In DNA form, the CDR3 reads TGCGCCAGCATCGGGACTAGCGGGAGGTATGAGCAGTTCTTC.

V usage is TRBV25-1 and J usage is TRBJ1-3; D unresolved. The ends were cut back, 2 bases at V and 0 bases at J, with 5 bases in the middle. This CDR3 contains 14 residues. Germline V gene lookup returns CDR1 MGHDK and CDR2 SYGVNS. The DNA for the CDR3 is TGTGCCAGCAGTGAAGCCATCTCTGGAAACACCATATATTTT. This translates into CASSEAISGNTIYF.

Here the CDR3 DNA reads TGTGCCTGGAGCCACCATGGGGCTAGCTATTTCCAGTACTTC. This encodes CAWSHHGASYFQYF. The chain has TRBV30 and TRBJ2-5; D may match TRBD1 or TRBD2 (5 bases each). From germline, CDR1 is GTSNPN and CDR2 SVGIG (reference sequence). Trimming cost V 3 bases and J 10 bases, with 21 bases left between them. The CDR3 has 14 residues.

This chain uses TRBV29-1 with TRBJ2-1; TRBD1 matches 7 bases. The V gene's germline CDR1 is SQVTM and CDR2 ANQGSEA. The CDR3 is 14 residues long. The V gene end was trimmed by 7 bases and the J gene end by 2 bases; junction bases not matched to a gene: 8. Here the CDR3 reads CSAPGTATYNEQFF. The CDR3 DNA reads TGCAGCGCGCCCGGGACAGCCACCTACAATGAGCAGTTCTTC.

This clonotype has a handful of counts. The chain uses TRBV9 and TRBJ2-7, with TRBD2 as a possible D gene (5 bases). CDR3 length: 12 residues. In germline, CDR1 is SGDLS, CDR2 YYNGEE. With 0 bases removed from V and 7 bases from J, the gap between germline ends came to 8 bases. The CDR3 DNA follows: TGTGCCAGCAGCGTAGCTACGGGAGAGCAGTACTTC. This encodes CASSVATGEQYF.

V usage is TRBV14 and J usage is TRBJ1-6; D gene ambiguous. The CDR3 loop spans 14 amino acids. The germline V gene encodes CDR1 SGHDN and CDR2 FVKESK. Trimming cost V 4 bases and J 5 bases, with 9 bases left between them. The CDR3 coding sequence is TGTGCCAGCAGCCGAAACAGAAATAATTCACCCCTCCACTTT. Translation gives CASSRNRNNSPLHF.

The rearrangement links TRBV2 to TRBJ2-1, with D tentatively TRBD1 (6 bases). CDR1 is SNHLY, CDR2 FYNNEI, per germline. The CDR3 has 13 amino acids. Trimming left V 7 bases short and J 9 bases short, with 16 bases between. The chain's CDR3 is CASTLEGGSEQFF. In DNA, the CDR3 is TGTGCCAGCACCCTTGAAGGGGGAAGTGAGCAGTTCTTC. Full variable domain (missing parts from reference TRBV2 and TRBJ2-1): EPEVTQTPSHQVTQMGQEVILRCVPISNHLYFYWYRQILGQKVEFLVSFYNNEISEKSEIFDDQFSVERPDGSNFTLKIRSTKLEDSAMYFCASTLEGGSEQFFGPGTRLTVL.

V usage is TRBV25-1 and J usage is TRBJ2-1, with TRBD2 identical over 7 bases. J gave up 5 bases and V 2 bases, and 6 bases lay outside the gene matches. CDR3 length: 15 residues. CDR1 is MGHDK, CDR2 SYGVNS, per germline. The CDR3 sequence is CASSEVSGFDNEQFF. The CDR3 region has the DNA TGTGCCAGCAGTGAAGTTAGCGGGTTTGACAATGAGCAGTTCTTC.

CDR3 nucleotides: TGTGCCAGCAGGTCGGGACTAGCGGGATCCTCCTACAATGAGCAGTTCTTC. It yields the protein CASRSGLAGSSYNEQFF. This rearrangement joins TRBV5-4 to TRBJ2-1; 13 positions match TRBD2. The germline CDR1 and CDR2 sequences are SGHNT and YYREEE (reference sequence). The length of the CDR3 is 17 residues. Trimming took 5 bases from V and 0 from J; bases not matched to a gene: 5.

In its sample, this clonotype was seen a few times. The rearrangement uses TRBV5-1 and TRBJ2-1, with 8 bases that match TRBD2. V trimming: 1 base; J trimming: 4 bases; junction bases outside the gene matches: 13. Germline CDR1 is SGHRS and CDR2 is YFSETQ. The CDR3 covers 18 residues. The CDR3, as DNA: TGCGCCAGCAGCTTGAGATCGGGAGGGCCCCCTAATTACAATGAGCAGTTCTTC. Its protein product is CASSLRSGGPPNYNEQFF. The full variable domain, completed using reference TRBV5-1 and TRBJ2-1, is KAGVTQTPRYLIKTRGQQVTLSCSPISGHRSVSWYQQTPGQGLQFLFEYFSETQRNKGNFPGRFSGRQFSNSRSEMNVSTLELGDSALYLCASSLRSGGPPNYNEQFFGPGTRLTVL.

The chain joins TRBV5-6 to TRBJ2-5; D remains unclear. Germline CDR1 SGHDT, CDR2 YYEEEE. The length of the CDR3 is 15 residues. The V end lost 0 bases, the J end lost 5 bases, and 14 bases lay between the germline ends. The CDR3 DNA sequence: TGTGCCAGCAGCTTGGTCGGCCAGGTCGGCGAGACCCAGTACTTC. This sequence encodes CASSLVGQVGETQYF. The full variable domain, its missing parts supplied by reference TRBV5-6 and TRBJ2-5, is DAGVTQSPTHLIKTRGQQVTLRCSPKSGHDTVSWYQQALGQGPQFIFQYYEEEERQRGNFPDRFSGHQFPNYSSELNVNALLLGDSALYLCASSLVGQVGETQYFGPGTRLLVL.

This clonotype came up many times. This chain links TRBV7-8 with TRBJ1-5, with D hard to call. This CDR3 contains 15 residues. Per germline, CDR1 SGHVS and CDR2 FQNEAQ. V was cut by 5 bases and J by 6 bases, with 17 bases left in between. The CDR3 here is CASSQSQSHIQPQHF. The DNA of the CDR3 is TGTGCCAGCAGCCAAAGCCAAAGCCATATTCAGCCCCAGCATTTT.

This clonotype appeared a few times. The chain links TRBV7-8 to TRBJ2-3, with D possibly TRBD2 on 5 matching bases. The V end lost 3 bases, the J end lost 2 bases, and 9 bases lay between the germline ends. Looked up from germline, CDR1 is SGHVS and CDR2 is FQNEAQ. This CDR3 has 14 amino acids. The CDR3 DNA is TGTGCCAGCAGCTTTAGCGCAAACACAGATACGCAGTATTTT. Protein product: CASSFSANTDTQYF. Looking up the rest from reference TRBV7-8 and TRBJ2-3 gives the full variable domain: GAGVSQSPRYKVAKRGQDVALRCDPISGHVSLFWYQQALGQGPEFLTYFQNEAQLDKSGLPSDRFFAERPEGSVSTLKIQRTQQEDSAVYLCASSFSANTDTQYFGPGTRLTVL.

This clonotype has just a few counts. The gene calls are TRBV29-1 and TRBJ1-5, with D perhaps TRBD1 (6 bases). The V end was cut by 4 bases, the J end by 0 bases, with 7 bases between. The length of the CDR3 is 13 residues. Germline V CDR1 and CDR2: SQVTM, ANQGSEA. CDR3 nucleotide sequence: TGCAGCGTTGCCAGGGGTAGCAATCAGCCCCAGCATTTT. Residues: CSVARGSNQPQHF.

This clonotype was picked up a small number of times. The rearrangement links TRBV27 to TRBJ2-6; 8 positions agree with TRBD1. After removal of 7 bases from V and 1 base from J, the junction contained 9 bases not matched to a gene. Germline lookup yields CDR1 MNHEY and CDR2 SMNVEV (reference sequence). There are 17 residues in the CDR3. DNA of the CDR3: TGTGCCAGCACGAGAGGACAGGGCGGGTCTGGGGCCAACGTCCTGACTTTC. It specifies CASTRGQGGSGANVLTF.

V and J are TRBV5-6 and TRBJ2-7, with 9 bases aligning to TRBD2. The V gene's germline CDR1 is SGHDT and CDR2 YYEEEE. Trimming removed 2 bases from V and 3 bases from J; junction bases left unmatched: 6. CDR3 size: 15 residues. The DNA for the CDR3 is TGTGCCAGCAGCTTCGCGGCTAGCGGGATCTACGAGCAGTACTTC. This sequence encodes CASSFAASGIYEQYF.

V usage is TRBV11-2 and J usage is TRBJ2-7; D call uncertain. Trimming took off 5 bases at V and 0 bases at J, with 14 bases between the two ends. This CDR3 is 15 amino acids long. The germline CDR1 and CDR2 sequences are SGHAT and FQNNGV. The CDR3: CASSPRPFSSYEQYV. CDR3 DNA sequence: TGTGCCAGCAGCCCGCGCCCCTTTAGCTCCTACGAGCAGTACGTC.